The following is a TCR beta chain sequence with its context. Its antigen is still unknown. The data derive from a study of shared clonotypes between healthy human individuals. In the study overall: Per donor, CD8 memory used one plate, CD8 naive used two, CD4 memory used three and CD4 naive used three.

Clones were read by immunoSEQ multiplex PCR, and TCRdb kept only the in-frame ones, dropping some. This sample carries roughly 2.2 million clones, 85% to 95% of them seen once, and the ten largest clones take 0.39%. The V end lost 7 bases, the J end lost 0 bases, and 13 bases lay between the germline ends. This CDR3 spans 16 amino acids. The germline gives CDR1 MGHDK, CDR2 SYGVNS. Study-wide points: The generation probabilities recorded for non-shared clonotypes fell below those of clonotypes shared by all four donors.

This rearrangement joins TRBV25-1 to TRBJ2-6, with D unresolved. The material sequenced was naive CD4+ T cells from PBMCs. The subset here: CD45RA+ positively selected. The TCR was taken from a man younger than 35 in good health. Some clones in this sample may be carry-over from other donors' samples. The CDR3 region has the DNA TGTGCCAGCACCATGACTCGGGCCTCTGGGGCCAACGTCCTGACTTTC. Encoded protein: CASTMTRASGANVLTF.